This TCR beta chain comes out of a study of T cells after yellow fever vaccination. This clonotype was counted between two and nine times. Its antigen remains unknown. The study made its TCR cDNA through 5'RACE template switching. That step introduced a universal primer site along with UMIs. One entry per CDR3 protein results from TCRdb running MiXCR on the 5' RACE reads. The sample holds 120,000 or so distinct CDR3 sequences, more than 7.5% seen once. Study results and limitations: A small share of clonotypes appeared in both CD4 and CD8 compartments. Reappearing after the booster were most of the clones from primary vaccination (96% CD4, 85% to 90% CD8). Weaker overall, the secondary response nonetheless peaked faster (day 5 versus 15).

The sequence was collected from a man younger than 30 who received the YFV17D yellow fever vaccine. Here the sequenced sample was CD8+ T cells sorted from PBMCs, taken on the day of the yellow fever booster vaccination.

For the CDR3, the DNA is TGCGCCAGCAGCTTGCGGGGCTCCTCTGGAAACACCATATATTTT. Translation: CASSLRGSSGNTIYF. V and J are TRBV5-1 and TRBJ1-3; D perhaps matches TRBD1 (5 bases). Germline V gene sequence: CDR1 SGHRS, CDR2 YFSETQ. The CDR3 runs to 15 residues. Trimming stripped 1 base from V and 0 bases from J, with 8 bases between.